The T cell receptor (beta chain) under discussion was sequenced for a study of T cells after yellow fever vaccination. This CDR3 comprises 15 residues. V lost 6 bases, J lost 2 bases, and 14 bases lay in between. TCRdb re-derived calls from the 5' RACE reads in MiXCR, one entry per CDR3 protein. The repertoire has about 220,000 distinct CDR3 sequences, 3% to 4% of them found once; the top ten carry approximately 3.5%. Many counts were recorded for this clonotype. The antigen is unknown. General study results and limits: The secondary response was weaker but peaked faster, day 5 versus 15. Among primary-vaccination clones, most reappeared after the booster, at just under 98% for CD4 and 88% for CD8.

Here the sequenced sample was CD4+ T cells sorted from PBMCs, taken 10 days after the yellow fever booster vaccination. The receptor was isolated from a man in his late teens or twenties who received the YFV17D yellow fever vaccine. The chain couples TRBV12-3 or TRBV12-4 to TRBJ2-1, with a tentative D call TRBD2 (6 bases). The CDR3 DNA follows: TGTGCCAGCAGGGGTAGGCGGGGAACCTACAATGAGCAGTTCTTC. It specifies CASRGRRGTYNEQFF.